Here is one T cell receptor (beta chain) with its context. The antigen is unknown. This sample is drawn from a study of yellow fever vaccine responses in identical twins. General study results and limits: A vaccine T cell response that seemed partly convergent and partly personalized was reported in twins.

MiXCR, applied by TCRdb to the RT-PCR reads, yields one record per CDR3 protein. The table shows almost 5,500 distinct CDR3 sequences, with 75% to 90% occurring only once. Germline V lookup: CDR1 MGHRA, CDR2 YSYEKL. With 5 bases clipped from V and 6 bases from J, the junction kept 9 bases outside the gene matches. This CDR3 contains 15 residues. Sequencing was performed on T cells from blood (PBMCs), unsorted or a sorted subset (not recorded which), taken before or after yellow fever vaccination (not recorded which). This sequence joins TRBV4-1 and TRBJ2-1; 8 nucleotides line up with TRBD1. The TCR sequence derives from a woman aged 18-29 years who received the yellow fever vaccine. The CDR3 DNA reads TGCGCCAGCAGCTCTCCGGACAGGGAAGGCAATGAGCAGTTCTTC. It yields the protein CASSSPDREGNEQFF.